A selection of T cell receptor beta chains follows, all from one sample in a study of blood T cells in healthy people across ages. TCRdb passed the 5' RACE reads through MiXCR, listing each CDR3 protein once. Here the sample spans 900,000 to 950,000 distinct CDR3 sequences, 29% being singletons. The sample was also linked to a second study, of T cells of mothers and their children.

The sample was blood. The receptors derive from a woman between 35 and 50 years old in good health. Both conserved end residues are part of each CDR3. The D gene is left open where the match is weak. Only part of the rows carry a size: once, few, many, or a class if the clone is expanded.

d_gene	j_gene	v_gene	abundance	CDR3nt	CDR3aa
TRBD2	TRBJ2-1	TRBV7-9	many	TGTGCCAGCAGCTTAGCGAACGGGGTAATAGCGGGGGAGCAGTTCTTC	CASSLANGVIAGEQFF
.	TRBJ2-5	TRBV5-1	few	TGCGCCAGCAGCACAAGGGACACACTCCCTCTGGAGCAGTACTTC	CASSTRDTLPLEQYF
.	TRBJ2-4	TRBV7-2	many	TGTGCCAGCAGCTTAGCGTTTGCGGGGACAGCAAACATTCAGTACTTC	CASSLAFAGTANIQYF
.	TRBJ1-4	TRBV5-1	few	TGCGCCAGCAGCCCCTCCTCGGGGCGGTCTACTAATGAAAAACTGTTTTTT	CASSPSSGRSTNEKLFF
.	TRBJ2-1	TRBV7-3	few	TGTGCCAGCAGCTTCGTTGGGACCCTCGCCAATGAGCAGTTCTTC	CASSFVGTLANEQFF
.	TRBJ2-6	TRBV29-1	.	TGCAGCGTCCGCTACTCTGGGGCCAACGTCCTGACTTTC	CSVRYSGANVLTF
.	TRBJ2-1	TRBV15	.	TGTGCCACCAGCAGAGTCACTACTGGCGAGCAGTTCTTC	CATSRVTTGEQFF
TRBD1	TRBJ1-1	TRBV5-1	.	TGCGCCAGCAGCCGGGGGAACAGGGGACACACTGAAGCTTTCTTT	CASSRGNRGHTEAFF
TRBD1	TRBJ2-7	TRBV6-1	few	TGTGCCAGCAGTGATTTAGGACAGGGACCCTACGAGCAGTACTTC	CASSDLGQGPYEQYF
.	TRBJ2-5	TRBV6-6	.	TGTGCCAGCAGTTACTCGAGGCAGGTACAAGAGACCCAGTACTTC	CASSYSRQVQETQYF
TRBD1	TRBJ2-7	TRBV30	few	TGTGCCTGGAGCGGGACAGACTTCTACGAGCAGTACTTC	CAWSGTDFYEQYF
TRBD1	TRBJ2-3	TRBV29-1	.	TGCAGCGTGGGACAGGGGGGGACAGATACGCAGTATTTT	CSVGQGGTDTQYF
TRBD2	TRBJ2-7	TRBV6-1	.	TGTGCCACCCTACTAGCGGGGTTCATTTACGAGCAGTACTTC	CATLLAGFIYEQYF
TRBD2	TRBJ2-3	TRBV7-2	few	TGTGCCAGCAGCCCGACTAGCGGGGCCACAGATACGCAGTATTTT	CASSPTSGATDTQYF
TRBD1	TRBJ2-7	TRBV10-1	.	TGCGCCAGCAGTCGACAGGGGGTCTACGAGCAGTACTTC	CASSRQGVYEQYF
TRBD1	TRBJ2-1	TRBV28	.	TGTGCCAGCAGTTTCGGGACAGCCGTCCGGAAGACCTACAATGAGCAGTTCTTC	CASSFGTAVRKTYNEQFF
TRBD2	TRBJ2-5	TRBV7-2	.	TGTGCCAGCAGCTCCGTAACGGGACTAGGACAGACCCAGTACTTC	CASSSVTGLGQTQYF
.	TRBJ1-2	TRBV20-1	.	TGCAGTCCAAAACAGGATTTTGACTATGGCTACACCTTC	CSPKQDFDYGYTF
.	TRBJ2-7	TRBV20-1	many	TGCAGTGCTAGAGCTATGGAGACAAGAGGGTCCGAGCAGTACTTC	CSARAMETRGSEQYF
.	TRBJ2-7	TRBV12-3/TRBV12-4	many	TGTGCCAGCAGCCCCGGGGGCGCCGTTAAATACGAGCAGTACTTC	CASSPGGAVKYEQYF
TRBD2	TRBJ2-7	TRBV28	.	TGTGCCAGCAGTCTCAGCGGGATCAAGTACGAGCAGTACTTC	CASSLSGIKYEQYF
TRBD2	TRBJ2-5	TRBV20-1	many	TGCAGTGCTAGAGATCTCCTAGCGGGGGGGCTGGAGACCCAGTACTTC	CSARDLLAGGLETQYF
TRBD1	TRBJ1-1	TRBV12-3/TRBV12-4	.	TGTGCCAGCAATGGAGGACAGGGGGCCTTGAGCTCTAACACTGAAGCTTTCTTT	CASNGGQGALSSNTEAFF
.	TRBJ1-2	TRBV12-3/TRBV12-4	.	TGTGCCAGCAGCCCCCGAATAAACTATGGCTACACCTTC	CASSPRINYGYTF
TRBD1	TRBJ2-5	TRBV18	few	TGTGCCAGCTCACCACGACAGGGATCAGGGGAGACCCAGTACTTC	CASSPRQGSGETQYF
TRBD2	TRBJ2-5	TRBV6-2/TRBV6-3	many	TGTGCCACCTCTAGCGGGAGCTACCAAGAGACCCAGTACTTC	CATSSGSYQETQYF
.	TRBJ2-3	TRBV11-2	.	TGTGCCAGCGGCCACACAGATACGCAGTATTTT	CASGHTDTQYF
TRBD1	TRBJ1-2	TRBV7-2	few	TGTGCCAGCAGCTCAAGAGACAGGGGGTCCTACTATGGCTACACCTTC	CASSSRDRGSYYGYTF
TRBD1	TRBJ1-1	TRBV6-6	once	TGTGCCAGCAGCCGCGACAGGGACATGAACACTGAAGCTTTCTTT	CASSRDRDMNTEAFF
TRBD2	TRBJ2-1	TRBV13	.	TGTGCCAGCAGCACAACCACCAGCGGGGGTCTCAGGAATGAGCAGTTCTTC	CASSTTTSGGLRNEQFF
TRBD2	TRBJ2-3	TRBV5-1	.	TGCGCCAGCAGCTTCCCTAGCGGGGTTGCAGATACGCAGTATTTT	CASSFPSGVADTQYF
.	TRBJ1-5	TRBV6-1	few	TGTGCCAGCAGTCCGAGGACAGTTGATTCGGTTGCCAATCAGCCCCAGCATTTT	CASSPRTVDSVANQPQHF
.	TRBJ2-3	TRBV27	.	TGTGCCAGCAGTTTCAACAGGGCAACGCAGTATTTT	CASSFNRATQYF
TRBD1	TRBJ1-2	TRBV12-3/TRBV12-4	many	TGTGCCAGCAGTCAAACAGGGGTCTATGGCTACACCTTC	CASSQTGVYGYTF
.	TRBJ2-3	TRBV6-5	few	TGTGCCAGCAGTTATATGGGAGATACGCAGTATTTT	CASSYMGDTQYF
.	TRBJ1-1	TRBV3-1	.	TGTGCCAGCAGCCAACCGGAAAACACTGAAGCTTTCTTT	CASSQPENTEAFF
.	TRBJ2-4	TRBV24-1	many	TGTGCCACCAGCCCAAGTGGGGGGCTGACGAACATTCAGTACTTC	CATSPSGGLTNIQYF
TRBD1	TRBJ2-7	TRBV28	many	TGTGCCAGCAGTGCCTCCGGGACAGGTTGGGACGAGCAGTACTTC	CASSASGTGWDEQYF
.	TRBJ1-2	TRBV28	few	TGTGCCAGCAGCAGCCGTTTGGGTGGCTACACCTTC	CASSSRLGGYTF
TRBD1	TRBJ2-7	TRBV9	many	TGTGCCAGCAGCCCCCAAGGTAGACAGGGTAGGGACGAGCAGTACTTC	CASSPQGRQGRDEQYF
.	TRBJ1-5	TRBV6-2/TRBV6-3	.	TGTGCCAGCATGATGGCGGGAACAGGAGGGGATCAGCCCCAGCATTTT	CASMMAGTGGDQPQHF
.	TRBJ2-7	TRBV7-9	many	TGTGCCAGCAGCCCCGTGGGGGGCCAGAGCTCCTACGAGCAGTACTTC	CASSPVGGQSSYEQYF
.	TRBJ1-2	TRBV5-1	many	TGCGCCAGCAGCTTCCTCAAGGGGGGGCATGACTACACCTTC	CASSFLKGGHDYTF
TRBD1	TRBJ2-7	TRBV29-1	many	TGCAGCGCCGGGGACAGGGGGTACGAGCAGTACTTC	CSAGDRGYEQYF
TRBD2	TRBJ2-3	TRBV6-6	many	TGTGCCAGCAGTTACGGAATAGCGGGGGGCAGGGATACGCAGTATTTT	CASSYGIAGGRDTQYF
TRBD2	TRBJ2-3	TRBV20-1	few	TGCAGTGCCCGACTAGCGGGAGGGCGGTCAGATACGCAGTATTTT	CSARLAGGRSDTQYF
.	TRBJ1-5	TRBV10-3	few	TGTGCCATCAGTGGGTCCAACAGCGGCTTCAATCAGCCCCAGCATTTT	CAISGSNSGFNQPQHF
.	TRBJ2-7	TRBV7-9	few	TGTGCCAGCAGCTTAGTCGCGCGGGGAACCTACGAGCAGTACTTC	CASSLVARGTYEQYF
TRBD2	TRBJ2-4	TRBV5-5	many	TGTGCCAGCTGCAGAAGGGCTAGCGGGGGCCAAGATTGGTTAGCCAAAAACATTCAGTACTTC	CASCRRASGGQDWLAKNIQYF
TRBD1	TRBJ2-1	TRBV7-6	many	TGTGCCAGCAGCCTCAGAGGGGGCGGCTCCTACAATGAGCAGTTCTTC	CASSLRGGGSYNEQFF
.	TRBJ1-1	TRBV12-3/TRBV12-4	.	TGTGCCAGCACCTCGATAGTCGGGACTGAAGCTTTCTTT	CASTSIVGTEAFF
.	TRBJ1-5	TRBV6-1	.	TGTGCCGGCACCATCCGAGGGGGGGTTTTGGGCAATCAGCCCCAGCATTTT	CAGTIRGGVLGNQPQHF
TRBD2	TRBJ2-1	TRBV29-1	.	TGCAGCGTTGACTCAGTTCCGACGGGAGGGCCGGGTGAGCAGTTCTTC	CSVDSVPTGGPGEQFF
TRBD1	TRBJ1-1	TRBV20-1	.	TGCAGTGCTACGACAGGGGCCAAGACTGAAGCTTTCTTT	CSATTGAKTEAFF
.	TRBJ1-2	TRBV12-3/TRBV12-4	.	TGTGCCAGCAGTCTGGGGGATGGTGGGTATGGCTGCACCTTC	CASSLGDGGYGCTF
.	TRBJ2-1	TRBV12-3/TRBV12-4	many	TGTGCCAGCAGTTTAGGAGCCTCAAACAATGAGCAGTTCTTC	CASSLGASNNEQFF
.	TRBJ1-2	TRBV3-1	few	TGTGCCAGCGGCCAAACCTATGGCTACACCTTC	CASGQTYGYTF
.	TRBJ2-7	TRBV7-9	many	TGTGCCAGCAGCGATAGGGCCCAGGGGCCCTCCTACGAGCAGTACTTC	CASSDRAQGPSYEQYF